Described below is a single TCR beta chain sequence and its context. Its target is unknown. This sample is part of a study of cytomegalovirus exposure and HLA in healthy donors. Findings and caveats of the study: First-cohort TCR clusters tended to co-occur in the 90 to 150 validation repertoires, a later analysis found. Researchers counted around 180 TCR beta chains as cytomegalovirus-associated.

The method was immunoSEQ multiplex PCR; TCRdb's version includes in-frame clones alone and lacks a portion of them. The sample records a few hundred thousand clones, approximately 80% being singletons. Germline-derived CDR1 and CDR2 are ENHRY and SYGVKD. Trimming shortened V by 6 bases and J by 4 bases, and 13 bases separated the two germline ends. The CDR3 consists of 13 residues. Sequenced input: PBMCs. The chain has TRBV10-3 and TRBJ2-7; possible D gene TRBD1, 5 bases. The source is a woman younger than 45 in good health and CMV-seropositive. As DNA, the CDR3 is TGTGCCATCAGCAAGGGGTCAGAGTACGAGCAGTACTTC. This codes for CAISKGSEYEQYF.